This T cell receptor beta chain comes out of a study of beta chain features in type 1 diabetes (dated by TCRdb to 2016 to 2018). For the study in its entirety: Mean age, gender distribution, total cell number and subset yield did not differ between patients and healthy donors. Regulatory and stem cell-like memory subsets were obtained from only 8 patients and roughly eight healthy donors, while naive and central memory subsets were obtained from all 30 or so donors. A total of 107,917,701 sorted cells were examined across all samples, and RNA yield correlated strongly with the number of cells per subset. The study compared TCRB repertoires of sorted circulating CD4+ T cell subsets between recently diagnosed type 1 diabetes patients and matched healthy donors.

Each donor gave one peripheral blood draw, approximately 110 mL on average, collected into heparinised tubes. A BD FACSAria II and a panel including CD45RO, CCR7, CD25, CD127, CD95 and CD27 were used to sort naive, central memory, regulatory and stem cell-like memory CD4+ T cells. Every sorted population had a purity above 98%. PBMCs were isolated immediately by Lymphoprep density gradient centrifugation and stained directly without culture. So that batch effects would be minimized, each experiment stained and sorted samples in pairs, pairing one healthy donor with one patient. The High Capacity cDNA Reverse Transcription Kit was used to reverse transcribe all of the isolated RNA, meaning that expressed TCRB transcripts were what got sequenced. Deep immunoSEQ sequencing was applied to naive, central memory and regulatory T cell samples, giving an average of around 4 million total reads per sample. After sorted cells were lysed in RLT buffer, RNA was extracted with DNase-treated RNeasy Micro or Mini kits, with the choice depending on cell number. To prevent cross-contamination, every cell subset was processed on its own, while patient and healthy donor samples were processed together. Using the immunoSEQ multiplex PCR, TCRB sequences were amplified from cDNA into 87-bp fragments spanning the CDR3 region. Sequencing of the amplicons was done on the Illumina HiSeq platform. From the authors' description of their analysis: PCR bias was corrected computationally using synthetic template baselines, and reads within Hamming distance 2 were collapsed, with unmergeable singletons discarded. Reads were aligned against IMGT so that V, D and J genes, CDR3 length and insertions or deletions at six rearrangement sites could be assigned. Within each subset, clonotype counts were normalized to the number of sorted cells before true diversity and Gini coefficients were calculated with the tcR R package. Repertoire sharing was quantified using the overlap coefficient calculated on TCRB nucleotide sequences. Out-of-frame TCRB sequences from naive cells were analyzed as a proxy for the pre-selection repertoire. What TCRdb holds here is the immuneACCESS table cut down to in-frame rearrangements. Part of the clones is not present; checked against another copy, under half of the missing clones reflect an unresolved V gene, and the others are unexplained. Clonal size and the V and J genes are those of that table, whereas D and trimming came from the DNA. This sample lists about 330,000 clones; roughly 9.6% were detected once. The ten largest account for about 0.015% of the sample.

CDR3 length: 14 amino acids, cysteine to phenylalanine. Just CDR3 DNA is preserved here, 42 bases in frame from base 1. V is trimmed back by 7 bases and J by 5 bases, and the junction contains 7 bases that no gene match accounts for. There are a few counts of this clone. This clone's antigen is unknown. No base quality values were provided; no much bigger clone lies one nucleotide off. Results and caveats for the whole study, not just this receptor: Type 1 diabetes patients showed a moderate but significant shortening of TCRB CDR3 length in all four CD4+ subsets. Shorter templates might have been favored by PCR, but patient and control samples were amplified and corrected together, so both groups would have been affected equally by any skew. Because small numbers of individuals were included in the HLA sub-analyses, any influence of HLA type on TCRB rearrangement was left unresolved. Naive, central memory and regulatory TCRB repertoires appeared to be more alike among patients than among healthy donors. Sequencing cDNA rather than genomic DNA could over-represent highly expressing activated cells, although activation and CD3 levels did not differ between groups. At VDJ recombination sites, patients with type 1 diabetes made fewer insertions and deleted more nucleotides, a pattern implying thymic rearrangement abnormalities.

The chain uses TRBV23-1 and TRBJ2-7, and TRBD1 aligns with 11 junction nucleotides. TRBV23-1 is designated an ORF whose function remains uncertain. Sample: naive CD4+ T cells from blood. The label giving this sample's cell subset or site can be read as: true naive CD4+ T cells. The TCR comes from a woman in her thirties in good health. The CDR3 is CASKKDRGRDEQYF. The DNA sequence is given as TGCGCCAGCAAAAAGGACAGGGGGCGAGACGAGCAGTACTTC.